This T cell receptor (beta chain) stems from a study of cytomegalovirus exposure and HLA in healthy donors. Background on the study: Researchers previously reported finding roughly 120 million unique TCR beta sequences from 170 million or so T cells. Study-level findings and limits: After further analysis at a later stage, under 20,000 TCR beta sequences were associated with HLA alleles at 0.05 false discovery rate. Trimming of TCR beta V- and J-genes showed a link, identified in a later analysis, to a missense DCLRE1C variant.

PCR was performed using 60 Vbeta and 13 Jbeta primers. The assay was immunoSEQ multiplex PCR, and TCRdb's table has in-frame clones only and misses some. The sample includes about 150,000 clones, around 72% seen only once; the top ten take 2.1%. In the case of this clone: Its antigen remains unidentified.

Germline V gives CDR1 MNHNS, CDR2 SASEGT. This CDR3 is built from 15 residues. After removal of 4 bases from V and 2 bases from J, the junction contained 5 bases not matched to a gene. The sample was PBMCs. This chain connects TRBV6-1 to TRBJ1-2, with 9 bases fitting TRBD1. This sequence was found in a man aged 35 to 55 in good health and CMV-seronegative. The CDR3 reads CASSGDRELNYGYTF. The CDR3 region has the DNA TGTGCCAGCAGTGGGGACAGGGAGCTGAACTATGGCTACACCTTC.